This T cell receptor (beta chain) originates from a study of radiation and T cells in renal cell carcinoma. J was trimmed by 2 bases and V by 3 bases; bases with no gene match: 13. This CDR3 spans 18 amino acids. Germline lookup yields CDR1 SGHDT and CDR2 YYEEEE. Time point specified: baseline pretreatment blood. Treatment given: 15 Gy SBRT to primary tumor, nephrectomy 4 weeks later. Using immunoSEQ multiplex PCR, the repertoire was profiled, and TCRdb retains in-frame clones only, with some absent. The data hold about 22,000 clones, with over 70% observed a single time. The genes are TRBV5-6 and TRBJ2-4; 8 bases agree with TRBD2. The origin of this receptor is a man aged 55 to 70 with renal cell carcinoma. The sample in question was blood, obtained from a patient whose treatment included radiotherapy and nephrectomy. This CDR3 reads CASSSPALAGQSKNIQYF. CDR3 DNA: TGTGCCAGCAGCTCCCCGGCCCTAGCGGGCCAATCCAAAAACATTCAGTACTTC. Full variable domain (missing parts from reference TRBV5-6 and TRBJ2-4): DAGVTQSPTHLIKTRGQQVTLRCSPKSGHDTVSWYQQALGQGPQFIFQYYEEEERQRGNFPDRFSGHQFPNYSSELNVNALLLGDSALYLCASSSPALAGQSKNIQYFGAGTRLSVL.